These 19 T cell receptor beta chains were all obtained from the same sample, sequenced in a study of shared clonotypes between healthy human individuals. Method: immunoSEQ multiplex PCR; TCRdb's copy keeps in-frame clones and lacks some. The table includes a few hundred thousand clones, more than 75% detected once. The sample was memory CD8+ T cells sorted from blood. Subset indicated: CD45RO+ cells pooled with CCR7-negative TemRA cells. These receptors were obtained from a man younger than 30 in good health.

This clone was detected once. V usage is TRBV5-8 and J usage is TRBJ2-7; 8 bases are shared with TRBD1. The CDR3 is 16 residues long. The V gene's germline CDR1 is SGHTS and CDR2 YDEGEE. V lost 3 bases to trimming and J lost 5 bases; unmatched junction nucleotides: 13. The CDR3 nucleotides read TGTGCCAGCAGCTCGGAGCCCGGACAGGGCTTTAACGAGCAGTACTTC. Encoded protein: CASSSEPGQGFNEQYF.

The chain recombines TRBV27 with TRBJ2-3; no definite D call. With 3 bases removed from V and 2 bases from J, the gap between germline ends came to 12 bases. CDR3 length: 15 amino acids. Germline V CDR1 and CDR2: MNHEY, SMNVEV (reference sequence). CDR3 residues: CASSLLPYYTDTQYF. CDR3 sequence (DNA): TGTGCCAGCAGTTTGTTACCTTACTACACAGATACGCAGTATTTT.

V is TRBV6-5 and J is TRBJ1-2; D is perhaps TRBD1 (5 bases). Germline loops: CDR1 MNHEY, CDR2 SVGAGI. CDR3 length equals 15 residues. V lost 2 bases to trimming and J lost 4 bases, with 14 bases between them. In nucleotides, the CDR3 is TGTGCCAGCAGTTACGGGGGACCGGGGGGCTATGGCTACACCTTC. Protein sequence: CASSYGGPGGYGYTF.

The chain combines TRBV4-1 with TRBJ2-7; 7 bases are shared with TRBD1. The germline V gene encodes CDR1 MGHRA and CDR2 YSYEKL. This CDR3 has 13 residues. V lost 3 bases, J lost 6 bases, and 5 bases stayed unmatched. In DNA, the CDR3 is TGCGCCAGCAGCCATACGGACAGGACCGAGCAGTACTTC. This codes for CASSHTDRTEQYF.

The rearrangement links TRBV13 to TRBJ2-7, with D unclear. V gave up 5 bases and J gave up 5 bases, with 22 bases separating them. CDR1 PRHDT and CDR2 FYEKMQ come from the germline V gene (reference sequence). There are 16 residues in the CDR3. DNA of the CDR3: TGTGCCAGCAGCCTCAGTGATGGGCTCCTGAGCGACGAGCAGTACTTC. The encoded protein is CASSLSDGLLSDEQYF.

The chain links TRBV6-5 to TRBJ2-7; D is undetermined. The V gene lost 6 bases and the J gene lost 1 base, with 10 bases spanning the gap. The germline CDR1 and CDR2 sequences are MNHEY and SVGAGI. This CDR3 has 13 residues. Here the CDR3 DNA reads TGTGCCAGCAGACCCGACGGGTCCTACGAGCAGTACTTC. As protein: CASRPDGSYEQYF.

The genes are TRBV2 and TRBJ2-2; 10 nucleotides agree with TRBD2. The V gene end was trimmed by 1 base and the J gene end by 7 bases; junction bases not matched to a gene: 6. CDR3 length equals 16 residues. Germline CDR1 and CDR2: SNHLY and FYNNEI. CDR3 in amino acids: CASSEEASGSYGELFF. The DNA of the CDR3 is TGTGCCAGCAGTGAAGAGGCTAGCGGGAGTTACGGGGAGCTGTTTTTT.

V is TRBV4-1 and J is TRBJ1-6, with a weak D call TRBD1 (5 bases). The V end lost 2 bases, the J end lost 10 bases, and 18 bases lay between the germline ends. There are 16 residues in the CDR3. Germline CDR1 MGHRA, CDR2 YSYEKL. CDR3 nucleotides: TGCGCCAGCAGCCAATTCCCGATTGGGGCGGTCTCACCCCTCCACTTT. Amino acid sequence: CASSQFPIGAVSPLHF.

V is TRBV5-6 and J is TRBJ2-7, with D perhaps matching TRBD2 (5 bases). The V gene's germline CDR1 is SGHDT and CDR2 YYEEEE. V lost 5 bases and J lost 1, with 16 bases in between. CDR3 length: 15 amino acids. DNA for the CDR3: TGTGCCAGCAGTTTTGCGGGTACGATTTCCTACGAGCAGTACTTC. This sequence encodes CASSFAGTISYEQYF.

The rearrangement links TRBV4-1 to TRBJ2-7; D perhaps matches TRBD2 (6 bases). The germline V gene encodes CDR1 MGHRA and CDR2 YSYEKL. The V end was cut by 3 bases, the J end by 2 bases, with 11 bases between. The CDR3 covers 14 residues. The CDR3: CASSHTPGAYEQYF. The CDR3, as DNA: TGCGCCAGCAGCCACACCCCGGGGGCCTACGAGCAGTACTTC.

The chain uses TRBV5-4 and TRBJ2-7; D is perhaps TRBD1 (5 bases). V was pared by 7 bases and J by 4 bases, with 12 bases between. This CDR3 spans 12 amino acids. Germline assignment: CDR1 SGHNT and CDR2 YYREEE (reference sequence). This CDR3 reads CASGAGFYEQYF. The DNA of the CDR3 is TGTGCCAGCGGGGCAGGGTTTTACGAGCAGTACTTC.

The V call is TRBV11-2, the J call TRBJ2-7; the match to TRBD1 covers 12 bases. This CDR3 region has 17 residues. With V trimmed by 5 bases and J by 5 bases, 13 bases remained unmatched. The V gene's germline CDR1 is SGHAT and CDR2 FQNNGV. As DNA, the CDR3 is TGTGCCAGCAGCCCCGTGGATACCGGGACAGGGGGCGACGAGCAGTACTTC. Protein: CASSPVDTGTGGDEQYF.

This clone has just one count. This chain connects TRBV9 to TRBJ1-1; 7 bases line up with TRBD1. The V gene end was trimmed by 4 bases and the J gene end by 5 bases; junction bases not matched to a gene: 8. Germline V CDR1 and CDR2: SGDLS, YYNGEE. The CDR3 spans 14 residues. CDR3 sequence: CASSPLEGATEAFF. CDR3 sequence (DNA): TGTGCCAGCAGCCCTTTGGAGGGGGCAACTGAAGCTTTCTTT.

This chain joins TRBV9 and TRBJ1-6; tentatively, D is TRBD1 (5 bases). Germline values: CDR1 SGDLS, CDR2 YYNGEE. V was clipped by 5 bases and J by 9 bases, with 12 bases between them. CDR3 length: 13 residues. The CDR3 nucleotides are TGTGCCAGCAGTAGTGGGGCGTCTTCACCCCTCCACTTT. It specifies CASSSGASSPLHF.

This rearrangement joins TRBV2 to TRBJ2-7; 16 nucleotides align to TRBD2. CDR1 is SNHLY, CDR2 FYNNEI, per germline. Losses at the gene ends were 4 bases for V and 2 bases for J; bases not matched to a gene: 5. The CDR3 is 17 amino acids. The CDR3 loop is CASSVGGLAGGPYEQYF. CDR3 DNA sequence: TGTGCCAGCAGTGTGGGGGGACTAGCGGGAGGGCCCTACGAGCAGTACTTC.

This chain uses TRBV4-3 with TRBJ2-1; 8 positions match TRBD2. J was trimmed by 8 bases and V by 1 base; bases with no gene match: 4. Germline CDR1 is LGHNA and CDR2 is YSLEER. This CDR3 has 14 residues. CDR3 bases: TGCGCCAGCAGCCAAGTGGGACTAGTCTATGAGCAGTTCTTC. This sequence encodes CASSQVGLVYEQFF.

As DNA, the CDR3 is TGTGCCAGCAGGGGGCGGGCCCAAGAGACCCAGTACTTC. The encoded protein is CASRGRAQETQYF. The rearrangement uses TRBV2 and TRBJ2-5; perhaps D is TRBD1 or TRBD2 (5 bases each). The germline V gene has CDR1 SNHLY and CDR2 FYNNEI. This CDR3 is 13 amino acids long. The ends were cut back, 6 bases at V and 1 base at J, with 9 bases in the middle.

J is TRBJ2-3 and V is TRBV2; the match to TRBD2 covers 11 bases. Germline CDR1 is SNHLY and CDR2 is FYNNEI. The CDR3 covers 17 residues. V shed 5 bases and J 3 bases; nucleotides not matched to a gene: 10. The CDR3 sequence: CASSPTIAGGLTDTQYF. The CDR3 region has the DNA TGTGCCAGCAGTCCTACAATAGCGGGGGGGCTGACAGATACGCAGTATTTT. Based on the CDR3 plus reference TRBV2 and TRBJ2-3, the full variable domain is EPEVTQTPSHQVTQMGQEVILRCVPISNHLYFYWYRQILGQKVEFLVSFYNNEISEKSEIFDDQFSVERPDGSNFTLKIRSTKLEDSAMYFCASSPTIAGGLTDTQYFGPGTRLTVL.

This rearrangement joins TRBV30 to TRBJ2-7, with a weak D call TRBD2 (5 bases). Germline V gene data show CDR1 as GTSNPN and CDR2 as SVGIG (reference sequence). The length of the CDR3 is 15 residues. Trimming took 0 bases from V and 3 from J, leaving 15 bases between them. The CDR3 nucleotides are TGTGCCTGGAGTGTAGGGCCCGGGATCGGCTACGAGCAGTACTTC. Residues: CAWSVGPGIGYEQYF.